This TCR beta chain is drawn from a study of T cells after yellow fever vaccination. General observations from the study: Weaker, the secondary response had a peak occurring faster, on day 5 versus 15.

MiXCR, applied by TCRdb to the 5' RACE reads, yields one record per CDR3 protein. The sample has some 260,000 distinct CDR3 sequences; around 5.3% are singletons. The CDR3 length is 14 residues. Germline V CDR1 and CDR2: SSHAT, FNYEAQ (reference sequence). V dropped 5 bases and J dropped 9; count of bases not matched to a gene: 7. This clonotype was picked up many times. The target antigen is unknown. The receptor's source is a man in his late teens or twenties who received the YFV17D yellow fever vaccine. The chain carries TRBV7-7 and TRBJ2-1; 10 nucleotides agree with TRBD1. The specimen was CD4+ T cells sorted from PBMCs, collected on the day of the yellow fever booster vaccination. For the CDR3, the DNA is TGTGCCAGCAGCGACAGGGGGCCAGCTAGTGAGCAGTTCTTC. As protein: CASSDRGPASEQFF.